The 30 T cell receptor beta chains in this list originate from one sample, sequenced in a study of T-cell memory formation after mild COVID-19. TCRdb re-derived calls from the 5' RACE reads in MiXCR, one entry per CDR3 protein. This repertoire shows approximately 290,000 distinct CDR3 sequences, over 7% found once; its top ten account for roughly 23%. Sequencing input: PBMCs or a T cell subset sorted from them (not recorded which). The origin of the receptors is a man younger than 35 who had mild COVID-19 (a few samples of this study predate the infection). Cell type and time point are not known.

This clonotype was seen only a few times. This rearrangement joins TRBV30 to TRBJ2-1; TRBD1 might be the D (5 bases). The CDR3 is 17 residues long. Germline V gives CDR1 GTSNPN, CDR2 SVGIG (reference sequence). Trimming took off 2 bases at V and 2 bases at J, with 19 bases between the two ends. The CDR3, as DNA: TGTGCCTGGAGTAGCTTCAGGGTTCTGGGGACCTACAATGAGCAGTTCTTC. Protein sequence: CAWSSFRVLGTYNEQFF. The complete variable domain, with remaining parts taken from reference TRBV30 and TRBJ2-1, reads SQTIHQWPATLVQPVGSPLSLECTVEGTSNPNLYWYRQAAGRGLQLLFYSVGIGQISSEVPQNLSASRPQDRQFILSSKKLLLSDSGFYLCAWSSFRVLGTYNEQFFGPGTRLTVL.

This clonotype was seen many times. The chain carries TRBV7-2 and TRBJ2-1; D is unclear. Germline loops: CDR1 SGHTA, CDR2 FQGNSA. The CDR3 is 11 amino acids. V was cut by 3 bases and J by 10 bases, with 7 bases left in between. In nucleotides, the CDR3 is TGTGCCAGCAGCTTGATGATCGAGCAGTTCTTC. Encoded protein: CASSLMIEQFF.

V is TRBV12-3 or TRBV12-4 and J is TRBJ1-1; 12 bases line up with TRBD1. V was clipped by 4 bases and J by 5 bases; unmatched bases: 11. The CDR3 runs to 17 residues. The CDR3 sequence: CASSSVPGQGAGTEAFF. The CDR3 nucleotides are TGTGCCAGCAGTTCCGTCCCGGGACAGGGGGCCGGAACTGAAGCTTTCTTT.

This clonotype has just one count. The V gene is TRBV7-2, the J gene TRBJ1-2; D unresolved. The germline gives CDR1 SGHTA, CDR2 FQGNSA. The CDR3 is 12 residues long. Trimming took off 7 bases at V and 4 bases at J, with 10 bases between the two ends. The CDR3 region is CASTHLLYGYTF. Written as DNA, the CDR3 is TGTGCCAGCACCCATTTGCTCTATGGCTACACCTTC.

The chain links TRBV18 to TRBJ1-1; D not certain. The germline V gene has CDR1 KGHSH and CDR2 LQKENI. V was cut by 5 bases and J by 4 bases, with 11 bases left in between. This CDR3 comprises 13 residues. Here the CDR3 reads CASSSDGSTEAFF. The DNA of the CDR3 is TGTGCCAGCTCATCGGACGGCTCCACTGAAGCTTTCTTT.

This clonotype has ten or more counts. This rearrangement joins TRBV5-1 to TRBJ2-1, with D possibly TRBD2 on 6 matching bases. Deletions cut 2 bases from V and 9 bases from J, with 21 bases between. This CDR3 is 16 amino acids long. Germline CDR1 and CDR2: SGHRS and YFSETQ. Here the CDR3 DNA reads TGCGCCAGCAGCTTCCCCGGGAGAACCCACCCCAGTGAGCAGTTCTTC. Its protein is CASSFPGRTHPSEQFF.

This clonotype has a handful of counts. The CDR3 protein is CASRYGDMNTEAFF. CDR3 nucleotides: TGTGCCAGCAGGTACGGCGACATGAACACTGAAGCTTTCTTT. The chain couples TRBV6-6 to TRBJ1-1; no clear D. The CDR3 has 14 amino acids. V was clipped by 6 bases and J by 0 bases, with 11 bases between them. Germline V gives CDR1 MNHNY, CDR2 SVGAGI (reference sequence).

This clonotype showed up just a few times. The chain employs TRBV28 and TRBJ1-2; perhaps TRBD1 as D (5 bases). Trimming left V 3 bases short and J 8 bases short, with 19 bases between. The CDR3 consists of 15 residues. The germline V gene has CDR1 MDHEN and CDR2 SYDVKM. The CDR3 bases are TGTGCCAGCAGTTTGCGGGGCAGGGAGGTAGGGGGCTACACCTTC. This encodes CASSLRGREVGGYTF.

In nucleotides, the CDR3 is TGTGCCAGCCCCCCGGGCCCGGGAAGAGAAGGCTACACCTTC. Its protein is CASPPGPGREGYTF. The chain combines TRBV7-9 with TRBJ1-2; D is undetermined. The CDR3 loop spans 14 amino acids. The germline V gene has CDR1 SEHNR and CDR2 FQNEAQ (reference sequence). V was clipped by 8 bases and J by 8 bases, with 21 bases between them.

This clonotype was recorded a few times. V gene TRBV11-2 combines with J gene TRBJ2-3; TRBD2 is a possible D gene (5 bases). Trimming stripped 4 bases from V and 6 bases from J, with 11 bases between. Germline lookup yields CDR1 SGHAT and CDR2 FQNNGV. This CDR3 has 13 residues. The CDR3, as DNA: TGTGCCAGCAGCTCCTGGGAGCGGGATACGCAGTATTTT. This codes for CASSSWERDTQYF.

The chain links TRBV5-1 to TRBJ2-5; weak D call: TRBD2 (6 bases). Trimming stripped 1 base from V and 3 bases from J, with 13 bases between. The germline V gene has CDR1 SGHRS and CDR2 YFSETQ. The length of the CDR3 is 15 residues. CDR3 sequence (DNA): TGCGCCAGCAGCTTGCTGGGTCCGGGGGAAGAGACCCAGTACTTC. This sequence encodes CASSLLGPGEETQYF.

This rearrangement joins TRBV25-1 to TRBJ1-5, with D unclear. V gave up 3 bases and J gave up 6 bases, with 12 bases separating them. CDR3 length: 14 amino acids. Germline V gives CDR1 MGHDK, CDR2 SYGVNS. DNA for the CDR3: TGTGCCAGCAGTGAGCCGGGGTTCGGTCAGCCCCAGCATTTT. Its translation: CASSEPGFGQPQHF.

Only a few counts were recorded for this clonotype. The chain combines TRBV7-9 with TRBJ2-7; 8 nucleotides align to TRBD2. From germline, CDR1 is SEHNR and CDR2 FQNEAQ (reference sequence). Trimming cost V 5 bases and J 0 bases; bases outside gene matches: 9. The CDR3 spans 16 residues. CDR3 sequence: CASSRGGPRSSYEQYF. CDR3 sequence (DNA): TGTGCCAGCAGCCGGGGGGGTCCGCGAAGCTCCTACGAGCAGTACTTC.

This clonotype came up many times. The chain joins TRBV24-1 to TRBJ2-5; D is tentatively TRBD1 or TRBD2 (5 bases each). V lost 4 bases and J lost 7, with 27 bases in between. Germline V gene data show CDR1 as KGHDR and CDR2 as SFDVKD. CDR3 length: 18 residues. The DNA for the CDR3 is TGTGCCACCAGTGACCACTCCGACAGTGGGGCCCGAGCGGCGACCCAGTACTTC. Residues: CATSDHSDSGARAATQYF.

In its sample, this clonotype was seen a few times. The rearrangement uses TRBV6-1 and TRBJ2-6; D call uncertain. Germline V gene data show CDR1 as MNHNS and CDR2 as SASEGT. Trimming took 3 bases from V and 0 from J, leaving 6 bases between them. The CDR3 length is 15 residues. The CDR3 coding sequence is TGTGCCAGCAGTGAGAAATACTCTGGGGCCAACGTCCTGACTTTC. It encodes CASSEKYSGANVLTF.

This clonotype was detected a few times. The genes are TRBV7-9 and TRBJ2-1; 8 nucleotides agree with TRBD2. J gave up 9 bases and V 2 bases, and 6 bases lay outside the gene matches. The V gene's germline CDR1 is SEHNR and CDR2 FQNEAQ (reference sequence). The CDR3 is 14 amino acids. In nucleotides, the CDR3 is TGTGCCAGCAGCTTAATAGGTCTAGCGGGTGAGCAGTTCTTC. The encoded protein is CASSLIGLAGEQFF.

The V gene is TRBV29-1, the J gene TRBJ2-5; 7 nucleotides match TRBD1. This CDR3 is built from 14 residues. V dropped 7 bases and J dropped 1; count of bases not matched to a gene: 9. Germline V lookup: CDR1 SQVTM, CDR2 ANQGSEA. The CDR3 protein is CSALGQTTQETQYF. DNA of the CDR3: TGCAGCGCCTTGGGACAGACCACCCAAGAGACCCAGTACTTC.

There are a few counts of this clonotype. V gene TRBV18 combines with J gene TRBJ2-1; possibly TRBD2 for D (7 bases). The germline V and J ends were trimmed by 1 base and 8 bases, with 12 bases remaining between them. From germline, CDR1 is KGHSH and CDR2 LQKENI. The CDR3 extends over 14 amino acids. The CDR3: CASSPRLGGDEQFF. The CDR3 region has the DNA TGTGCCAGCTCACCACGGCTAGGGGGGGATGAGCAGTTCTTC. The full variable domain, with the rest looked up from reference TRBV18 and TRBJ2-1, is NAGVMQNPRHLVRRRGQEARLRCSPMKGHSHVYWYRQLPEEGLKFMVYLQKENIIDESGMPKERFSAEFPKEGPSILRIQQVVRGDSAAYFCASSPRLGGDEQFFGPGTRLTVL.

This clonotype occurred a few times. The CDR3 sequence: CASSQRTGGLDEQYF. CDR3 bases: TGTGCCAGCAGCCAAAGGACAGGGGGATTGGACGAGCAGTACTTC. The rearrangement links TRBV3-1 to TRBJ2-7; 10 nucleotides line up with TRBD1. With V trimmed by 2 bases and J by 5 bases, 6 bases remained unmatched. CDR1 and CDR2 (germline): LGHDT, YNNKEL (reference sequence). The length of the CDR3 is 15 residues.

This clonotype has at least ten counts. CDR3 sequence reads: CASIPSGGARTDTQYF. The CDR3 coding sequence is TGTGCCAGCATTCCTAGCGGGGGGGCCCGCACAGATACGCAGTATTTT. The chain uses TRBV7-8 and TRBJ2-3; 12 bases line up with TRBD2. Germline CDR1 is SGHVS and CDR2 is FQNEAQ. This CDR3 is 16 amino acids long. The V gene end was trimmed by 7 bases and the J gene end by 1 base; junction bases not matched to a gene: 6.

The J gene is TRBJ2-1, the V gene TRBV7-3; 11 positions match TRBD2. The germline V gene has CDR1 SGHTA and CDR2 FQGTGA. After removal of 5 bases from V and 6 bases from J, the junction contained 3 bases not matched to a gene. The CDR3 length is 14 residues. CDR3 DNA: TGTGCCAGCAGCACGACTAGCGGGGTCAATGAGCAGTTCTTC. Its protein is CASSTTSGVNEQFF.

The chain carries TRBV28 and TRBJ2-2; perhaps TRBD2 as D (5 bases). This CDR3 spans 12 amino acids. Germline V gene lookup returns CDR1 MDHEN and CDR2 SYDVKM. Trimming took 8 bases from V and 7 from J, leaving 11 bases between them. CDR3 loop: CASEGWVGELFF. Written as DNA, the CDR3 is TGTGCCAGCGAGGGCTGGGTCGGGGAGCTGTTTTTT. Based on the CDR3 plus reference TRBV28 and TRBJ2-2, the full variable domain is DVKVTQSSRYLVKRTGEKVFLECVQDMDHENMFWYRQDPGLGLRLIYFSYDVKMKEKGDIPEGYSVSREKKERFSLILESASTNQTSMYLCASEGWVGELFFGEGSRLTVL.

In this sample, this clonotype turned up a few times. This chain connects TRBV12-3 or TRBV12-4 to TRBJ1-5, with D possibly TRBD1 on 5 matching bases. Trimming cost V 6 bases and J 0 bases, with 12 bases left between them. The CDR3 is made up of 15 amino acids. CDR3 sequence: CASSRGQNSNQPQHF. Written as DNA, the CDR3 is TGTGCCAGCAGCCGCGGACAAAATAGCAATCAGCCCCAGCATTTT.

This clonotype was counted many times. This chain uses TRBV5-1 with TRBJ2-1, with 7 bases matching TRBD1. V shed 4 bases and J 5 bases; nucleotides not matched to a gene: 12. CDR3 length: 16 amino acids. Germline V gives CDR1 SGHRS, CDR2 YFSETQ. CDR3 nucleotide sequence: TGCGCCAGCAGCCCCTTGACAGGGACGCTCGACAATGAGCAGTTCTTC. Its translation: CASSPLTGTLDNEQFF.

This clonotype has only a few counts. This chain connects TRBV12-3 or TRBV12-4 to TRBJ1-5; weak D call: TRBD1 (6 bases). V shed 2 bases and J shed 5 bases, with 10 bases lying between them. CDR3 length: 14 residues. The CDR3 is CASSLRGADQPQHF. DNA for the CDR3: TGTGCCAGCAGTTTACGGGGGGCCGATCAGCCCCAGCATTTT.

The CDR3 DNA reads as TGTGCCAGCAGTTACTCGACTGCCGACAGAAACACCGGGGAGCTGTTTTTT. This translates into CASSYSTADRNTGELFF. The chain combines TRBV6-2 or TRBV6-3 with TRBJ2-2; maybe TRBD1 (5 bases). V was clipped by 0 bases and J by 2 bases, with 13 bases between them. The germline V gene has CDR1 MNHEY and CDR2 SVGEGT. This CDR3 has 17 amino acids.

This clonotype was detected only a few times. CDR3 region: CASSIDSNYGYTF. Written as DNA, the CDR3 is TGCGCCAGCAGCATCGACAGTAACTATGGCTACACCTTC. This chain links TRBV5-1 with TRBJ1-2, with a tentative D call TRBD1 (5 bases). Germline CDR1 and CDR2: SGHRS and YFSETQ. Trimming removed 4 bases at V and 1 base at J, with 8 bases between. This CDR3 spans 13 amino acids.

There are a few counts of this clonotype. J is TRBJ2-3 and V is TRBV12-3 or TRBV12-4, with TRBD1 matching 8 bases. The CDR3 spans 14 residues. V dropped 4 bases and J dropped 4; count of bases not matched to a gene: 4. The chain's CDR3 is CASSSLDRADTQYF. The DNA of the CDR3 is TGTGCCAGCAGTTCCTTGGACAGGGCAGATACGCAGTATTTT.

This clonotype was detected a few times. V gene TRBV18 combines with J gene TRBJ2-2; TRBD1 aligns across 7 bases. The CDR3 has 14 residues. V gave up 3 bases and J gave up 6 bases; unmatched junction bases: 4. Germline CDR1 is KGHSH and CDR2 is LQKENI. The CDR3 coding sequence is TGTGCCAGCTCACCTCTACAGGGGCCCGGGGAGCTGTTTTTT. Its translation: CASSPLQGPGELFF.

J is TRBJ2-7 and V is TRBV20-1; 7 bases line up with TRBD1. V lost 3 bases, J lost 2 bases, and 10 bases stayed unmatched. The CDR3 is 15 residues long. CDR1 and CDR2 (germline): DFQATT, SNEGSKA (reference sequence). CDR3 sequence reads: CSASAIRDSPYEQYF. DNA for the CDR3: TGCAGTGCTAGCGCAATCCGGGACAGCCCCTACGAGCAGTACTTC.